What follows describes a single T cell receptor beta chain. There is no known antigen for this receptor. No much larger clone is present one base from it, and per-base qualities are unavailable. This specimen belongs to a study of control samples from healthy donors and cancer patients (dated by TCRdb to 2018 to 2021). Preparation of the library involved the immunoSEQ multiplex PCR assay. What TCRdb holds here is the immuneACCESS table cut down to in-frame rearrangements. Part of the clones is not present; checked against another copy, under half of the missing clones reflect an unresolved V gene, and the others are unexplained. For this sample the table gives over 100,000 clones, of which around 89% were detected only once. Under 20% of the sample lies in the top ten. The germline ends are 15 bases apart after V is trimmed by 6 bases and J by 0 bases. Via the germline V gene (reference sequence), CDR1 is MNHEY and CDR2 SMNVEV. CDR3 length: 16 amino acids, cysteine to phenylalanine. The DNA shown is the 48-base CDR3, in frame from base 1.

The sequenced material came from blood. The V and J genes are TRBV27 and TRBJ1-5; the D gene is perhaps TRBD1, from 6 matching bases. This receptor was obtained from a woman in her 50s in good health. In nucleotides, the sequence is TGTGCCAGCAGACTACAGGGCCGCCTTAGCAATCAGCCCCAGCATTTT. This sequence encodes CASRLQGRLSNQPQHF.